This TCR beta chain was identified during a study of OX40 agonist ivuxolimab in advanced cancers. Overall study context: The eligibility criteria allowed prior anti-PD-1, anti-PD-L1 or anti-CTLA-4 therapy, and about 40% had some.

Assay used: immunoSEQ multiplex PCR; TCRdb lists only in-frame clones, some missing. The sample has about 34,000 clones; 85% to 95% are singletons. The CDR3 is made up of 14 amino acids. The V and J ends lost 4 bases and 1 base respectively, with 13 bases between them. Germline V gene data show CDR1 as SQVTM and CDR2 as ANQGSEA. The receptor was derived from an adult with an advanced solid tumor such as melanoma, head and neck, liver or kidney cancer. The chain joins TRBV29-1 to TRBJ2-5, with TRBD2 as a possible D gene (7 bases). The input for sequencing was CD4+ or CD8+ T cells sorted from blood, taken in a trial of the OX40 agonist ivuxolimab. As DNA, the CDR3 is TGCAGCGTTGGGGGGGGCGCATCCCAAGAGACCCAGTACTTC. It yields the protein CSVGGGASQETQYF.